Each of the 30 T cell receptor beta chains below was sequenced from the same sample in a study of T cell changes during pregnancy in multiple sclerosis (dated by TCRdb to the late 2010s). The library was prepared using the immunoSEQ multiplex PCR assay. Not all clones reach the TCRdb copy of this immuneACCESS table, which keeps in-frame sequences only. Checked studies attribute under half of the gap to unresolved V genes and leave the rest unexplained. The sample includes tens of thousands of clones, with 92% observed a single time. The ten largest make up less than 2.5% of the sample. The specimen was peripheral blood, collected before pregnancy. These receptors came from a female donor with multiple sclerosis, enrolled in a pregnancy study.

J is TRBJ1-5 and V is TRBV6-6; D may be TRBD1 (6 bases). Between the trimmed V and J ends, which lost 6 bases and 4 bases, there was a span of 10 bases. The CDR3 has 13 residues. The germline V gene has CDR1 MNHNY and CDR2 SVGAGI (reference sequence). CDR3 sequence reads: CASSGQLNQPQHF. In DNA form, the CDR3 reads TGTGCCAGCAGCGGACAGTTAAATCAGCCCCAGCATTTT.

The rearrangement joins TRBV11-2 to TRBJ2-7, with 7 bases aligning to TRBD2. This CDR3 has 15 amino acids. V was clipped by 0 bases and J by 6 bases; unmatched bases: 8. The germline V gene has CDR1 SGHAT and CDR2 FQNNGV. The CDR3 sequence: CASSLDSGRVSEQYF. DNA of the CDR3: TGTGCCAGCAGCTTAGATTCAGGGAGGGTAAGCGAGCAGTACTTC. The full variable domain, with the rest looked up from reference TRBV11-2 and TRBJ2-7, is EAGVAQSPRYKIIEKRQSVAFWCNPISGHATLYWYQQILGQGPKLLIQFQNNGVVDDSQLPKDRFSAERLKGVDSTLKIQPAKLEDSAVYLCASSLDSGRVSEQYFGPGTRLTVT.

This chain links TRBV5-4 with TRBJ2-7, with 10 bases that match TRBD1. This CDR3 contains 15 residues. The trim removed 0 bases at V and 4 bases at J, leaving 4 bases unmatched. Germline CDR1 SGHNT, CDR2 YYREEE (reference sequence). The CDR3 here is CASSLAGQGRYEQYF. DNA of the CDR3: TGTGCCAGCAGCTTGGCGGGACAGGGGAGATACGAGCAGTACTTC.

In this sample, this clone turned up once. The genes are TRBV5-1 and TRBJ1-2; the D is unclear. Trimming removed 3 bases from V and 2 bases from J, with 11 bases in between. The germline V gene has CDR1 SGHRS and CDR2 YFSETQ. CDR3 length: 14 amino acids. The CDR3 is CASSSQTSNYGYTF. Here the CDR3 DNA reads TGCGCCAGCAGCTCCCAGACATCAAACTATGGCTACACCTTC.

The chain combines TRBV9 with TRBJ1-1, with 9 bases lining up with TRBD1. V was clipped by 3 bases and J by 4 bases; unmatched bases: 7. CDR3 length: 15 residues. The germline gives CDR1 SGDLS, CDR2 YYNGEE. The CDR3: CASSAGGQGGTEAFF. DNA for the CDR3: TGTGCCAGCAGCGCGGGGGGACAGGGAGGCACTGAAGCTTTCTTT.

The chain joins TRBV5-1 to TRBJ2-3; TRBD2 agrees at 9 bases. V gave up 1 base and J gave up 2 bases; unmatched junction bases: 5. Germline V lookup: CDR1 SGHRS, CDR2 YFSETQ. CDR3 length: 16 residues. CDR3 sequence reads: CASSLLAGGNTDTQYF. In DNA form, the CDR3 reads TGCGCCAGCAGCTTGTTGGCGGGAGGGAACACAGATACGCAGTATTTT.

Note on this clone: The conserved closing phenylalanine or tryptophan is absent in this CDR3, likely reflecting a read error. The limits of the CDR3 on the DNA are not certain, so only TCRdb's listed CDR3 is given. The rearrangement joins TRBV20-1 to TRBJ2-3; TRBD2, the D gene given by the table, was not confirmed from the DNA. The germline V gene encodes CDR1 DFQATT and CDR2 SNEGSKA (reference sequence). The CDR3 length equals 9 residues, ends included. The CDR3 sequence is CSPGTSGEL.

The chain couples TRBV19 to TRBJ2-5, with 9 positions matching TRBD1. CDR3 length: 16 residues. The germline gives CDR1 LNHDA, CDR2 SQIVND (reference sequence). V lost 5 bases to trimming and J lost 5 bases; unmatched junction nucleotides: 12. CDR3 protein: CASSLTQGATLETQYF. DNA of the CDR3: TGTGCCAGTAGTCTGACACAGGGGGCTACTTTGGAGACCCAGTACTTC.

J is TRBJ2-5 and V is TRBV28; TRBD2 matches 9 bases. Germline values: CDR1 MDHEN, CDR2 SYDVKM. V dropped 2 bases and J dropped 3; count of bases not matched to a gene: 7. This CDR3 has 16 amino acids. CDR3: CASSLMVAGAKETQYF. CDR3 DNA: TGTGCCAGCAGTTTAATGGTAGCGGGAGCTAAAGAGACCCAGTACTTC.

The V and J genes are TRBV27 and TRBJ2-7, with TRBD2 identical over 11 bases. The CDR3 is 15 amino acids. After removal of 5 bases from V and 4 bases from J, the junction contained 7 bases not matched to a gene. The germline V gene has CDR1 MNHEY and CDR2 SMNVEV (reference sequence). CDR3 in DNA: TGTGCCAGCAGTCTAACTAGCGGGAGTAAGTACGAGCAGTACTTC. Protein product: CASSLTSGSKYEQYF.

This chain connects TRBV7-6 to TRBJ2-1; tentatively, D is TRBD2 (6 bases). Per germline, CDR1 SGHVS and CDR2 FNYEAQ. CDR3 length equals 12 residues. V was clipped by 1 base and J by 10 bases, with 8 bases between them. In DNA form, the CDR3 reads TGTGCCAGCAGCTTAGTACGGGGGGAGCAGTTCTTC. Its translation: CASSLVRGEQFF.

CDR3 coding DNA: TGTGCCAGCAGGAACAGGGGCCTTACCGGGGAGCTGTTTTTT. Protein: CASRNRGLTGELFF. The chain recombines TRBV27 with TRBJ2-2; 7 nucleotides line up with TRBD1. The CDR3 runs 14 residues. V shed 6 bases and J 5 bases; nucleotides not matched to a gene: 6. Germline CDR1 and CDR2: MNHEY and SMNVEV (reference sequence).

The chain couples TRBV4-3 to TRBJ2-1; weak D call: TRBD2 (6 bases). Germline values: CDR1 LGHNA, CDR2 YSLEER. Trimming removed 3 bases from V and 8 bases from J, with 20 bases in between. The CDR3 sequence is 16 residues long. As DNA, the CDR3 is TGCGCCAGCAGCCAGGACACTGGGGGTGGGGGGTATGAGCAGTTCTTC. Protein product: CASSQDTGGGGYEQFF.

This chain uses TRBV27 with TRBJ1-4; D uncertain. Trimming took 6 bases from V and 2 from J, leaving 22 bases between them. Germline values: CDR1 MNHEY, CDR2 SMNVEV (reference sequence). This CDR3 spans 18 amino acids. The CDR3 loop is CASSSSRGSAWTNEKLFF. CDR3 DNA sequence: TGTGCCAGCAGCTCCTCCCGGGGATCGGCATGGACTAATGAAAAACTGTTTTTT.

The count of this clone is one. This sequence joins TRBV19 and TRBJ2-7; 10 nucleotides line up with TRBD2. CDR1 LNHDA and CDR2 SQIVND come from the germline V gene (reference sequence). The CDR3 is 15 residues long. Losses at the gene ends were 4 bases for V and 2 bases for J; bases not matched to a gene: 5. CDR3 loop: CASSTRTSGTYEQYF. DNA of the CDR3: TGTGCCAGTAGTACGAGGACTAGCGGTACCTACGAGCAGTACTTC.

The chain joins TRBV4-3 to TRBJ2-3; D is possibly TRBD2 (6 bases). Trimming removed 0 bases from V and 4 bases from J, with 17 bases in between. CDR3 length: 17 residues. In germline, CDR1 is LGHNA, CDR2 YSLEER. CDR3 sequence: CASSQDRVSGGPDTQYF. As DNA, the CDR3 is TGCGCCAGCAGCCAAGATCGGGTTAGCGGCGGCCCAGATACGCAGTATTTT.

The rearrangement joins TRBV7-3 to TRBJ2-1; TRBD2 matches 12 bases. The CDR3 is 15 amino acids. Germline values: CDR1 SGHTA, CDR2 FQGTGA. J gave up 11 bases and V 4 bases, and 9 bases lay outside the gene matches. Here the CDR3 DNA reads TGTGCCAGCAGCTCCAACGGACTAGCGGGATCTCAGCAGTTCTTC. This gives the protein CASSSNGLAGSQQFF.

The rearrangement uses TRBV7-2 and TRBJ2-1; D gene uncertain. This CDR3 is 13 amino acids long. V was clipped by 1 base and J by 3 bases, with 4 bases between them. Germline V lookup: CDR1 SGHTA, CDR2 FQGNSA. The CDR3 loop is CASSLGLYNEQFF. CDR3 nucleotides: TGTGCCAGCAGCTTAGGTCTCTACAATGAGCAGTTCTTC. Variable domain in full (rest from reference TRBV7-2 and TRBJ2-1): GAGVSQSPSNKVTEKGKDVELRCDPISGHTALYWYRQSLGQGLEFLIYFQGNSAPDKSGLPSDRFSAERTGGSVSTLTIQRTQQEDSAVYLCASSLGLYNEQFFGPGTRLTVL.

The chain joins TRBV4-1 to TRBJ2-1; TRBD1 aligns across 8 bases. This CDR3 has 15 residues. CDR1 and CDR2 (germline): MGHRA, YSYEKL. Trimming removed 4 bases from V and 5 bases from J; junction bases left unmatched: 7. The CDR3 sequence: CASSPWTGINNEQFF. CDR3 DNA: TGCGCCAGCAGCCCGTGGACAGGGATAAACAATGAGCAGTTCTTC.

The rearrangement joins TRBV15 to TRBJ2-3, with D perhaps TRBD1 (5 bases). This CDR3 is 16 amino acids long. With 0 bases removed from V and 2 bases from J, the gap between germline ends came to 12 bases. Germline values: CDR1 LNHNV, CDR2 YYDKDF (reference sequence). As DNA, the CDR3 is TGTGCCACCAGCAGAGATAGGGGCAAGATCACAGATACGCAGTATTTT. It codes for CATSRDRGKITDTQYF.

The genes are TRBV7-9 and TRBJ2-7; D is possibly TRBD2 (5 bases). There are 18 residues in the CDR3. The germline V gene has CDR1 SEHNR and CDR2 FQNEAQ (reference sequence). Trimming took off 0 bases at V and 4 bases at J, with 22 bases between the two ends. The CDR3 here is CASSLARIPGSSGYEQYF. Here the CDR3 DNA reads TGTGCCAGCAGCTTAGCGCGGATTCCCGGGTCGAGCGGATACGAGCAGTACTTC. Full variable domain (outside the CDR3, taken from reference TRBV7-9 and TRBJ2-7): DTGVSQNPRHKITKRGQNVTFRCDPISEHNRLYWYRQTLGQGPEFLTYFQNEAQLEKSRLLSDRFSAERPKGSFSTLEIQRTEQGDSAMYLCASSLARIPGSSGYEQYFGPGTRLTVT.

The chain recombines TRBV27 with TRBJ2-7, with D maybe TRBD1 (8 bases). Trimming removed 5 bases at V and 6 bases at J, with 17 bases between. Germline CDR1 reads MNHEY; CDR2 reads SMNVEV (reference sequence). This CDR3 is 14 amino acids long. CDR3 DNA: TGTGCCAGCAGTCCCGGACAGGGAGGGATCGAGCAGTACTTC. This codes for CASSPGQGGIEQYF.

The CDR3 here is CASSKVWRKLAGSNTGELFF. As DNA, the CDR3 is TGTGCCAGCAGCAAAGTGTGGCGAAAACTAGCGGGGTCGAACACCGGGGAGCTGTTTTTT. V gene TRBV21-1 combines with J gene TRBJ2-2; whether TRBD2, the table's D call, matches the DNA was not checked. TRBV21-1 corresponds to a pseudogene. This CDR3 has 20 amino acids.

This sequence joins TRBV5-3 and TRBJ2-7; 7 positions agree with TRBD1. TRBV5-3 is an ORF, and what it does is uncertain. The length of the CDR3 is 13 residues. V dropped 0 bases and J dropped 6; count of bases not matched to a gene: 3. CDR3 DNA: TGTGCCAGAAGCTTGGGAAAGGGGGCCGAGCAGTACTTC. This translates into CARSLGKGAEQYF.

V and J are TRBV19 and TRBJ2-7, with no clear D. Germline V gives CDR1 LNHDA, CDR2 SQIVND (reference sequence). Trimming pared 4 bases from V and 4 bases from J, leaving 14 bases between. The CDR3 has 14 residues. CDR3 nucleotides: TGTGCCAGTAGTAATTCGGCAGGCACGTACGAGCAGTACTTC. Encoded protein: CASSNSAGTYEQYF. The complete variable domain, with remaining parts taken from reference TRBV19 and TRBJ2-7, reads DGGITQSPKYLFRKEGQNVTLSCEQNLNHDAMYWYRQDPGQGLRLIYYSQIVNDFQKGDIAEGYSVSREKKESFPLTVTSAQKNPTAFYLCASSNSAGTYEQYFGPGTRLTVT.

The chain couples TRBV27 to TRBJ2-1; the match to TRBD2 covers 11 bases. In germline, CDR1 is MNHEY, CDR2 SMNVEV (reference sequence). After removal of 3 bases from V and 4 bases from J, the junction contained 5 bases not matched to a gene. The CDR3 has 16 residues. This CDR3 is CASSFTLAGVYNEQFF. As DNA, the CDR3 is TGTGCCAGCAGTTTTACACTAGCGGGAGTATACAATGAGCAGTTCTTC.

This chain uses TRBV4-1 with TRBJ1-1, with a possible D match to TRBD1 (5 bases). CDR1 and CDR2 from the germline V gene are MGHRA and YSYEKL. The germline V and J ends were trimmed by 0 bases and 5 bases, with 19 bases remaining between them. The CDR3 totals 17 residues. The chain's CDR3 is CASSQEGIGQGGTEAFF. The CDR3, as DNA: TGCGCCAGCAGCCAAGAGGGTATAGGGCAGGGAGGAACTGAAGCTTTCTTT.

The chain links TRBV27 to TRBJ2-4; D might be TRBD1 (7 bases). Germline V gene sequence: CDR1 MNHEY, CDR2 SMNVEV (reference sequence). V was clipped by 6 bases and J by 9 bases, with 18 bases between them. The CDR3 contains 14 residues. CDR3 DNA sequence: TGTGCCAGCAGCCCCGACAGGGCGGGGAGCATTCAGTACTTC. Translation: CASSPDRAGSIQYF.

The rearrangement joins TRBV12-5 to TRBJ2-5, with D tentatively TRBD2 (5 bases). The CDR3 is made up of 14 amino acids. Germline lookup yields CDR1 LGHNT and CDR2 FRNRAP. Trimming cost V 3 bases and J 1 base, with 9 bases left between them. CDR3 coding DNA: TGTGCTAGTGGTTTAGGGAGTATCCAAGAGACCCAGTACTTC. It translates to CASGLGSIQETQYF.

The DNA for the CDR3 is TGTGCCAGCAGCTTAGTGTCAAACACAGATACGCAGTATTTT. Its protein product is CASSLVSNTDTQYF. The V and J genes are TRBV11-2 and TRBJ2-3; D gene uncertain. The CDR3 is made up of 14 amino acids. The germline gives CDR1 SGHAT, CDR2 FQNNGV. With 1 base removed from V and 2 bases from J, the gap between germline ends came to 7 bases.